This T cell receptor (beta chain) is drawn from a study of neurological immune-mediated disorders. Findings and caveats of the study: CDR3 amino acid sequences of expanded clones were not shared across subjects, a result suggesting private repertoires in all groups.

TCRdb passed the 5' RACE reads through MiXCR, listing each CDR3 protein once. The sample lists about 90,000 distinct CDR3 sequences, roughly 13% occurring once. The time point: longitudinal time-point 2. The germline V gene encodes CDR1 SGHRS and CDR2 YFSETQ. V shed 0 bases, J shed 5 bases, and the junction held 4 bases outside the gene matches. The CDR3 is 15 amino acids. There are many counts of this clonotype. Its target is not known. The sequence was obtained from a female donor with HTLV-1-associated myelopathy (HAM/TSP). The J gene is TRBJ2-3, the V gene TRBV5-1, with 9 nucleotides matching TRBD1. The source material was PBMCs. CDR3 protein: CASSLEGQGLDTQYF. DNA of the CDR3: TGCGCCAGCAGCTTGGAGGGACAGGGCTTAGATACGCAGTATTTT. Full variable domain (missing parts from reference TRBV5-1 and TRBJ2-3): KAGVTQTPRYLIKTRGQQVTLSCSPISGHRSVSWYQQTPGQGLQFLFEYFSETQRNKGNFPGRFSGRQFSNSRSEMNVSTLELGDSALYLCASSLEGQGLDTQYFGPGTRLTVL.